This TCR beta chain was recorded in a study of blood T cell repertoires in COVID-19. Only in-frame clones appear in the TCRdb table, and some are missing; sequencing was by immunoSEQ multiplex PCR. The profile shows approximately 480,000 clones, about 91% of them singletons. V dropped 4 bases and J dropped 3 bases, with 9 bases sitting between them. The CDR3 spans 13 residues. The germline gives CDR1 SNHLY, CDR2 FYNNEI. The receptor was isolated from a man between 18 and 35 years old with COVID-19, enrolled during active disease. The chain links TRBV2 to TRBJ2-5; D remains ambiguous. Sequencing used peripheral blood. The CDR3 protein is CASSVNLEETQYF. CDR3 coding DNA: TGTGCCAGCAGTGTTAACTTGGAAGAGACCCAGTACTTC.